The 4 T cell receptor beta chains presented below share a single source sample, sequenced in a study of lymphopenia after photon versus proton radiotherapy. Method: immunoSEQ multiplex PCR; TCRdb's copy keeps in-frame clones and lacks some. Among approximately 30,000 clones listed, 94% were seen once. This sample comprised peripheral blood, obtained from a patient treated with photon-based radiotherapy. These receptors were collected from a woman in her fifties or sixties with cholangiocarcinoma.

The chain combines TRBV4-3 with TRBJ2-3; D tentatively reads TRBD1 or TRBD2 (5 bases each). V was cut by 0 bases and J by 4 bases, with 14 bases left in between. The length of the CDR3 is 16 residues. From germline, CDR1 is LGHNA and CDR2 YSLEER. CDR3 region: CASSQDKGSGADTQYF. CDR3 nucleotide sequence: TGCGCCAGCAGCCAAGATAAGGGGTCCGGGGCAGATACGCAGTATTTT.

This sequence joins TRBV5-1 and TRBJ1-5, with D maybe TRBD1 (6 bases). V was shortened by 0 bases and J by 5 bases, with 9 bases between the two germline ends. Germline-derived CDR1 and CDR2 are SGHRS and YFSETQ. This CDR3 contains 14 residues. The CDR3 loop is CASSLGSGDQPQHF. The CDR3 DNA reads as TGCGCCAGCAGCTTGGGGTCAGGGGATCAGCCCCAGCATTTT.

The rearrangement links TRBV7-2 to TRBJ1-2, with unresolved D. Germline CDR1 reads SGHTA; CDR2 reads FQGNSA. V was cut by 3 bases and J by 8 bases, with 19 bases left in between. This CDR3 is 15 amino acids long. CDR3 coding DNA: TGTGCCAGCAGCTTGCTTGGTAGGAGGGAAGGGGGCTACACCTTC. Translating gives CASSLLGRREGGYTF.

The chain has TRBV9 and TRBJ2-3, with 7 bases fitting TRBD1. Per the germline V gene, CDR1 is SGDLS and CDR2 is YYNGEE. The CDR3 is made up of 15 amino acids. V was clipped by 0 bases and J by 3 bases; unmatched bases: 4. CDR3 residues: CASSVEQGFTDTQYF. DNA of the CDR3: TGTGCCAGCAGCGTAGAACAGGGGTTTACAGATACGCAGTATTTT.